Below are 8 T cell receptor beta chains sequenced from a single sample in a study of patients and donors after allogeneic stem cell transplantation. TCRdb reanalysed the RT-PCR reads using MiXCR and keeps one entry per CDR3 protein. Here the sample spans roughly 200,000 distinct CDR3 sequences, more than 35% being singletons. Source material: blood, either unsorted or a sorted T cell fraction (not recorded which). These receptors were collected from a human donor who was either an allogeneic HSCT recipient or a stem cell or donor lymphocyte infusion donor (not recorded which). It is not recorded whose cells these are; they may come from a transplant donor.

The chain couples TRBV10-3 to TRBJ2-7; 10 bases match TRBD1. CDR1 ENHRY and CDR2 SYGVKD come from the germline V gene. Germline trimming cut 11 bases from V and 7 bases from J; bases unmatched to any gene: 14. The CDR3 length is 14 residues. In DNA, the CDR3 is TGTGCCGTTGGGGACCGGGACAGGGGACAAGAGCAGTACTTC. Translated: CAVGDRDRGQEQYF.

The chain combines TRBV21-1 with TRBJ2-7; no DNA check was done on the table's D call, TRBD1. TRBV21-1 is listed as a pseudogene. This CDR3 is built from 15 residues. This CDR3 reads CASSKDGTPTYEQYF. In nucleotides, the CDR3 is TGTGCCAGCAGCAAGGACGGGACCCCTACCTACGAGCAGTACTTC.

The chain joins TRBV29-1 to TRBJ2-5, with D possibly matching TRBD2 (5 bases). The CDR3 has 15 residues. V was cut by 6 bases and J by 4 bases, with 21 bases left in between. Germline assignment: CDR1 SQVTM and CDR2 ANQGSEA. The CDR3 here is CSVTLAGGLVETQYF. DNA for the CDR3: TGCAGCGTGACCCTGGCGGGTGGACTCGTAGAGACCCAGTACTTC.

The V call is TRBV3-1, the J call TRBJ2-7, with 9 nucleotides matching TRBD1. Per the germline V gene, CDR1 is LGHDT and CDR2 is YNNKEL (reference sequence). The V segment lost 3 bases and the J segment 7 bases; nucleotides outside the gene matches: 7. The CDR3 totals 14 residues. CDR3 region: CASSQVQGAGEQYF. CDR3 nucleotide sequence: TGTGCCAGCAGCCAGGTACAGGGGGCAGGGGAGCAGTACTTC.

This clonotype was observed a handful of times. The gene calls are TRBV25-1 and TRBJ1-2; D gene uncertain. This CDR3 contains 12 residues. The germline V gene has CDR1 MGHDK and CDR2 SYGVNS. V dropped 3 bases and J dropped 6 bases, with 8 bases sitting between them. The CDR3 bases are TGTGCCAGCAGTGAGCTGAGGAATGGCTACACCTTC. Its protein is CASSELRNGYTF.

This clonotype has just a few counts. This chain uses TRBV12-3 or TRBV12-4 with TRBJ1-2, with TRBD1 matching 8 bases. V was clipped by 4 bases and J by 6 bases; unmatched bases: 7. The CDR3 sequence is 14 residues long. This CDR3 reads CASSSPTGEDGYTF. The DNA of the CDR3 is TGTGCCAGCAGTTCCCCGACAGGGGAGGATGGCTACACCTTC.

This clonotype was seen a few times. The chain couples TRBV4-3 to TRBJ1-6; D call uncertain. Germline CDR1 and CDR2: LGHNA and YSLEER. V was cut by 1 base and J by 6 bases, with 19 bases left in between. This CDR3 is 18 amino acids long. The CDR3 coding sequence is TGCGCCAGCAGCCAAGGGGTGGCGCAGAACCGCGTTAATTCACCCCTCCACTTT. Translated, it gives CASSQGVAQNRVNSPLHF.

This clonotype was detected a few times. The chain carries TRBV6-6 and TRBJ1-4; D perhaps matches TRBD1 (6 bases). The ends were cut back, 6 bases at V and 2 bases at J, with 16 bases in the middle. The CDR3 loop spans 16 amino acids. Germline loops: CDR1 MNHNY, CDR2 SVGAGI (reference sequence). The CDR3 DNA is TGTGCCAGCAGCCAAACCACAGGGAAGACTAATGAAAAACTGTTTTTT. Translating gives CASSQTTGKTNEKLFF.